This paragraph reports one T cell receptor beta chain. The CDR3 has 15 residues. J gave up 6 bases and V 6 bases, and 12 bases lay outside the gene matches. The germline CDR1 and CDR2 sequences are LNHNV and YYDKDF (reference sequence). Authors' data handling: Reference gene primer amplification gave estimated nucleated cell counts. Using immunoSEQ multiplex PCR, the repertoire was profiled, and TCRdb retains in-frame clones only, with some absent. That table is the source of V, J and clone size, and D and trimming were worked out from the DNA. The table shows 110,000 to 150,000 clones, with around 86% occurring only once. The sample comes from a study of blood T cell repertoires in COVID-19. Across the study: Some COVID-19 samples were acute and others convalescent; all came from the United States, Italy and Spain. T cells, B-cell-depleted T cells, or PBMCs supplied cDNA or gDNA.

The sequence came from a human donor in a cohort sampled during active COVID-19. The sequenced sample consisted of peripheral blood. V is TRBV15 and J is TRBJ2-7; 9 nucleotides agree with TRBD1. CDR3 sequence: CATSKSGTGSSEQYF. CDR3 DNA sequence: TGTGCCACCAGTAAATCCGGGACAGGGTCGAGCGAGCAGTACTTC.